This T cell receptor beta chain appears in the sequencing data of a study of T cell repertoires in cytomegalovirus infection. Study at large: In the study, CMV epitopes included recently identified HLA-C-restricted and well-studied HLA-B-restricted ones. Shared public TCR beta signatures pointed to both CMV infection and a matching HLA type.

As to this clonotype: The antigen remains unidentified.

The CDR3 is 13 amino acids. The germline CDR1 and CDR2 sequences are LNHDA and SQIVND (reference sequence). Germline trimming cut 7 bases from V and 7 bases from J; bases unmatched to any gene: 5. TCRdb re-called the reads through MiXCR, storing one row per CDR3 protein. The sample carries approximately 300,000 distinct CDR3 sequences, approximately 25% recorded once. Regarding the study as a whole: The cumulative frequency of public TCR beta families identified carriers of CMV plus the relevant HLA.

This specimen was cultured PBMCs, taken from culture after CMV antigen stimulation. The V gene is TRBV19, the J gene TRBJ2-7; 12 nucleotides line up with TRBD1. The source is a human donor in good health (CMV status not recorded). Some clones in this sample may be carry-over from other donors' samples. The CDR3 nucleotides are TGTGCCAGTAAGGGACAGGGGGCTCGAGAGCAGTACTTC. This sequence encodes CASKGQGAREQYF.